The clone carrying this TCR beta chain has at least ten counts. The source of the sample is a study of human T cells and chemical hapten exposure. The J segment lost 5 bases and the V segment lost 5 bases, leaving 7 bases of the junction unmatched. CDR1 is DFQATT, CDR2 SNEGSKA, per germline (reference sequence). The CDR3 spans 15 residues. Time point meaning: pre-sensitization, week 0. Indicated treatment: therapeutic diphenylcyclopropenone sensitization with weekly scalp DPC. TCRdb independently ran MiXCR on the RACE reads; one entry per CDR3 protein. Among a few hundred thousand distinct CDR3 sequences listed, about 7.7% were seen once.

The source of this sequence is a man between 18 and 29 years old with alopecia areata. Some clones in this sample may be carry-over from other donors' samples. This rearrangement joins TRBV20-1 to TRBJ2-1, with 12 positions matching TRBD2. The sequencing used whole blood, collected in connection with sensitization to the hapten diphenylcyclopropenone (DPC). For the CDR3, the DNA is TGCAGTGCTCCCTTACTAGCGGGGGGAGACAATGAGCAGTTCTTC. Translating it yields CSAPLLAGGDNEQFF.